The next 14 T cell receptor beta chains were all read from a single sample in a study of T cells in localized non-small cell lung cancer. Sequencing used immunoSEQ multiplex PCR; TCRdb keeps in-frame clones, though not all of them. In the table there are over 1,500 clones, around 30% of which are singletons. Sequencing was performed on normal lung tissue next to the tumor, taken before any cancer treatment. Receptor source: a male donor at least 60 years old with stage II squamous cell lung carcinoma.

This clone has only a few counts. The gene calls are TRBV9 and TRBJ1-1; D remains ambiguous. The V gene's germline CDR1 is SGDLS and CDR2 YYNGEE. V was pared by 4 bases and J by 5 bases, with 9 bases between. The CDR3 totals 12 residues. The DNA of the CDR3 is TGTGCCAGCAGCCAAACCGTGACTGAAGCTTTCTTT. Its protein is CASSQTVTEAFF.

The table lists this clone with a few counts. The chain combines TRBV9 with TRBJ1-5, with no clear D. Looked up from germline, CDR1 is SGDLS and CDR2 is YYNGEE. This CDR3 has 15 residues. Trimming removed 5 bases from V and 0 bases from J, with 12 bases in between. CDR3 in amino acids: CASSEGADSNQPQHF. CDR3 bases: TGTGCCAGCAGTGAAGGCGCCGATAGCAATCAGCCCCAGCATTTT.

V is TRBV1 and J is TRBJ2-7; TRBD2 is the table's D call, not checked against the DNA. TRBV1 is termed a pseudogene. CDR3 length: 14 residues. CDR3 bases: TGCGCCAGCAGCCAGACTAGGTTGATCGACGAGCAGTACTTC. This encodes CASSQTRLIDEQYF.

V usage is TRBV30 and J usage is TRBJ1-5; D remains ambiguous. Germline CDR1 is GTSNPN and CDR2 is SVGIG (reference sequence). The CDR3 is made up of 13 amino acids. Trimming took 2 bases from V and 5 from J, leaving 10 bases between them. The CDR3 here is CAWSYGEDQPQHF. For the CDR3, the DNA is TGTGCCTGGAGTTATGGGGAGGATCAGCCCCAGCATTTT.

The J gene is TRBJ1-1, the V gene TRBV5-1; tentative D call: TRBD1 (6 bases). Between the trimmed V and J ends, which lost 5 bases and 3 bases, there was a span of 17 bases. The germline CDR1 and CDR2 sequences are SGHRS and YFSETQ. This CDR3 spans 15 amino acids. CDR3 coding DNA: TGCGCCAGCAGTGGCGTCGGACAGCCTTACACTGAAGCTTTCTTT. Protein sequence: CASSGVGQPYTEAFF.

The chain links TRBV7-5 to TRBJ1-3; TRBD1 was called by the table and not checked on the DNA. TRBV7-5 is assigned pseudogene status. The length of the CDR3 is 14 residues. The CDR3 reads CASSEQGAGNTIYF. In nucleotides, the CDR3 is TGTGCCAGCAGCGAACAGGGAGCCGGAAACACCATATATTTT.

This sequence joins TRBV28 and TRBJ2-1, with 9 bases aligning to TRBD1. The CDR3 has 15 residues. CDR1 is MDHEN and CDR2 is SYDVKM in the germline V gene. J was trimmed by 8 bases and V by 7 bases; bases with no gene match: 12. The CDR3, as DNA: TGTGCCAGCACCGGGACAGGGTATGTTTTTTATGAGCAGTTCTTC. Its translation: CASTGTGYVFYEQFF.

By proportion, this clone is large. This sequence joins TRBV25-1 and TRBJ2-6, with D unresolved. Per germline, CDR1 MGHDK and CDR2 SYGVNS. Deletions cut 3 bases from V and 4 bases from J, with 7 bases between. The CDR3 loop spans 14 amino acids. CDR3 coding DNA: TGTGCCAGCAGTGACTCTGGCGGGGCCAACGTCCTGACTTTC. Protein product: CASSDSGGANVLTF.

The CDR3 DNA follows: TGTGCCAGCTCCGGGACTATTTCCGGTATCGGTGAGCAGTTCTTC. Protein sequence: CASSGTISGIGEQFF. J is TRBJ2-1 and V is TRBV18, with 7 bases lining up with TRBD2. J was trimmed by 9 bases and V by 6 bases; bases with no gene match: 14. CDR1 and CDR2 from the germline V gene are KGHSH and LQKENI. The CDR3 sequence is 15 residues long.

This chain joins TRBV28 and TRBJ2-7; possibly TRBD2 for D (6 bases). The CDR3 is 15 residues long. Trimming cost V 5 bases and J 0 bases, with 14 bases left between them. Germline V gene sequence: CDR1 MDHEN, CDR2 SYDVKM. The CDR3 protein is CASSPPTGLSYEQYF. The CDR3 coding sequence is TGTGCCAGCAGTCCCCCTACGGGACTCTCCTACGAGCAGTACTTC.

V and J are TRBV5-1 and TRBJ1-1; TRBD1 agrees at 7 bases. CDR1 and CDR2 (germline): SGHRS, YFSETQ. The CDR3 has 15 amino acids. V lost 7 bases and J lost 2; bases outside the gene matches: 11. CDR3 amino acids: CASGPGTVINTEAFF. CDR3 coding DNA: TGCGCCAGCGGTCCCGGGACAGTTATTAACACTGAAGCTTTCTTT.

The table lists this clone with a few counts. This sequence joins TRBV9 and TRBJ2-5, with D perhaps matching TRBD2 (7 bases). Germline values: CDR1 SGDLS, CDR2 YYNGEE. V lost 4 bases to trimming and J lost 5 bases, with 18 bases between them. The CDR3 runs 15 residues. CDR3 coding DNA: TGTGCCAGCAGCCTCGGACTAGGGGGATTGGAGACCCAGTACTTC. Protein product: CASSLGLGGLETQYF.

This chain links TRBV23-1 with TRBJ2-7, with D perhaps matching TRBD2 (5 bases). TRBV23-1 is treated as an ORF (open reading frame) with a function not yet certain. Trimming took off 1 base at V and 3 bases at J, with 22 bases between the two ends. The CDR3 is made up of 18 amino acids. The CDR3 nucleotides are TGCGCCAGCAGTCAATGTGAGGGTCCCGGAGCCGGGCTCTACGAGCAGTACTTC. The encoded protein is CASSQCEGPGAGLYEQYF.

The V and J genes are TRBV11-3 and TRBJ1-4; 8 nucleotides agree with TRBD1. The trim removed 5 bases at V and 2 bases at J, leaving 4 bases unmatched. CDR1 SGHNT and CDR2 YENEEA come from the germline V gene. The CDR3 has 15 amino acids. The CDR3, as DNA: TGTGCCAGCAGCACCTACAGGGGGACTAATGAAAAACTGTTTTTT. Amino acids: CASSTYRGTNEKLFF.